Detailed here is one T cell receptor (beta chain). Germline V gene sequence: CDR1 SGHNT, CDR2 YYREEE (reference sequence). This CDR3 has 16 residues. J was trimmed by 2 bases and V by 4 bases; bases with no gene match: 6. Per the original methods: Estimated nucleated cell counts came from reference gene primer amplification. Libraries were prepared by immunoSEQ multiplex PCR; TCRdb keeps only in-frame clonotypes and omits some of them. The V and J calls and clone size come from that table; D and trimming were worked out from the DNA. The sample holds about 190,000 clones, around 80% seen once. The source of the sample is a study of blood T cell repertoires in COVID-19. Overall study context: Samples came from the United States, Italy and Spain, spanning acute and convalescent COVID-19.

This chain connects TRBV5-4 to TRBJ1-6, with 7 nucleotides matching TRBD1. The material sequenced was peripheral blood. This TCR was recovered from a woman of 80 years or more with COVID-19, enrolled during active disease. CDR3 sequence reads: CASSPTGSAYNSPLHF. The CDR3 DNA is TGTGCCAGCAGCCCGACAGGGAGTGCCTATAATTCACCCCTCCACTTT. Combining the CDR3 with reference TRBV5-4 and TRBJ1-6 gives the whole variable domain ETGVTQSPTHLIKTRGQQVTLRCSSQSGHNTVSWYQQALGQGPQFIFQYYREEENGRGNFPPRFSGLQFPNYSSELNVNALELDDSALYLCASSPTGSAYNSPLHFGNGTRLTVT.